These T cell receptor beta chains were read from a single sample in a study of Ad26.COV2.S vaccination and SARS-CoV-2 variants. The method was immunoSEQ multiplex PCR; TCRdb's version includes in-frame clones alone and lacks a portion of them. The data contain over 90,000 clones, around three quarters of them seen just once; the ten biggest clones take up roughly 17%. The material was peripheral blood, obtained after recovery from COVID-19. The receptor source for this set is a human donor who had recovered from COVID-19. CDR3s include the opening cysteine and the closing phenylalanine or tryptophan. Fields, in order: CDR3 protein, CDR3 DNA, V gene, D gene, J gene, clone size. D genes are given only for firm matches. Expanded clones are given a class, and other clones once, few, many or no size at all.

CAISGSIVQGETQYF,TGTGCCATCAGTGGGTCGATCGTACAGGGAGAGACCCAGTACTTC,TRBV10-3,-,TRBJ2-5,once
CASSTSGTGGYEQYF,TGTGCCAGCAGTACCTCCGGGACAGGGGGGTACGAGCAGTACTTC,TRBV6-5,TRBD1,TRBJ2-7,-
CASSSTIETGVLPREQYF,TGTGCCAGCAGTTCTACTATTGAGACAGGGGTCCTCCCTCGCGAGCAGTACTTC,TRBV27,TRBD1,TRBJ2-7,-
CASSMTGGNEQFF,TGTGCCAGCAGCATGACAGGGGGGAATGAGCAGTTCTTC,TRBV5-4,TRBD1,TRBJ2-1,-
CASGLTGGGWTQYF,TGTGCTAGTGGTTTAACGGGGGGAGGTTGGACGCAGTATTTT,TRBV12-5,TRBD2,TRBJ2-3,few
CASSSDRSSYEQYF,TGTGCCAGCAGCTCAGACAGAAGCTCCTACGAGCAGTACTTC,TRBV7-2,-,TRBJ2-7,-
CASSFSGGPPYEQYF,TGTGCCAGCAGCTTTAGCGGGGGGCCCCCCTACGAGCAGTACTTC,TRBV7-2,TRBD2,TRBJ2-7,once
CAARGQPSPLKNIQYF,TGTGCCGCGAGGGGGCAGCCCTCACCGCTCAAAAACATTCAGTACTTC,TRBV24-1,TRBD1,TRBJ2-4,-
CASSHIYIYAQYF,TGTGCCAGCAGCCACATCTACATCTACGCGCAGTACTTC,TRBV3-1/TRBV3-2,-,TRBJ2-7,-
CASSYQDGYTF,TGTGCCAGCAGTTACCAGGATGGCTACACCTTC,TRBV6-2/TRBV6-3,-,TRBJ1-2,-
CASSLTGQGTYEQYF,TGTGCCAGCAGCCTCACGGGACAGGGAACCTACGAGCAGTACTTC,TRBV11-1,TRBD1,TRBJ2-7,few
CASSLSSGLAYNEQFF,TGTGCCAGCAGTTTATCTTCAGGGTTAGCCTACAATGAGCAGTTCTTC,TRBV27,-,TRBJ2-1,-
CASSQGNQPQHF,TGTGCCAGCAGCCAAGGTAATCAGCCCCAGCATTTT,TRBV4-2,-,TRBJ1-5,many
CAWSNRRGNYGYTF,TGTGCCTGGTCAAACCGACGGGGGAACTATGGCTACACCTTC,TRBV30,-,TRBJ1-2,few
CASSSGGNTGELFF,TGTGCCAGCAGCTCTGGCGGGAACACCGGGGAGCTGTTTTTT,TRBV27,-,TRBJ2-2,few
CASRDRGGHKAFNYGYTF,TGTGCCAGCAGGGACCGAGGGGGCCACAAGGCTTTTAACTATGGCTACACCTTC,TRBV28,TRBD1,TRBJ1-2,-
CSVGRYREKLFF,TGCAGCGTTGGCAGGTATCGTGAAAAACTGTTTTTT,TRBV29-1,-,TRBJ1-4,-
CASSGGAATNEKLFF,TGCGCCAGCAGCGGAGGGGCTGCAACTAATGAAAAACTGTTTTTT,TRBV5-1,-,TRBJ1-4,-
CASSLEGRGSGELFF,TGCGCCAGCAGCTTGGAGGGCAGGGGGAGCGGGGAGCTGTTTTTT,TRBV5-1,TRBD1,TRBJ2-2,few
CASTGQGGKVAFF,TGTGCCAGTACCGGACAGGGCGGGAAGGTGGCTTTCTTT,TRBV12-3/TRBV12-4,TRBD1,TRBJ1-1,-
CASSLTSGGANEQFF,TGTGCCAGCAGCTTGACTAGCGGGGGGGCCAATGAGCAGTTCTTC,TRBV7-2,TRBD2,TRBJ2-1,-
CASTSFGGTGELFF,TGTGCTAGTACATCATTCGGGGGCACCGGGGAGCTGTTTTTT,TRBV12-5,-,TRBJ2-2,-
CASSLSGGPNEQFF,TGTGCCAGCAGCCTTAGCGGGGGACCCAATGAGCAGTTCTTC,TRBV7-3,TRBD2,TRBJ2-1,-
CASSYLDGSGDPLHF,TGTGCCAGCAGTTACTTGGATGGGTCGGGGGATCCCCTCCACTTT,TRBV6-5,-,TRBJ1-6,-
CASGHRTGRNEKLFF,TGTGCCAGCGGCCATAGGACAGGGAGGAATGAAAAACTGTTTTTT,TRBV28,TRBD1,TRBJ1-4,once
CAISDSGGAGEQFF,TGTGCCATCAGTGATAGCGGGGGGGCTGGTGAGCAGTTCTTC,TRBV10-3,TRBD2,TRBJ2-1,-
CASSSSQGTLYEQYF,TGTGCCAGCAGCTCCTCGCAGGGGACGCTCTACGAGCAGTACTTC,TRBV7-6,-,TRBJ2-7,-
CASSPGPNSPLHF,TGTGCCAGCAGCCCAGGTCCGAATTCACCCCTCCACTTT,TRBV3-1/TRBV3-2,-,TRBJ1-6,-
CASSHGGNGELFF,TGTGCCAGCAGCCATGGGGGGAACGGGGAGCTGTTTTTT,TRBV3-1/TRBV3-2,-,TRBJ2-2,once
CASSMGQGTGLEPQHF,TGTGCCAGTAGTATGGGACAGGGAACAGGACTGGAGCCCCAGCATTTT,TRBV19,TRBD1,TRBJ1-5,-
CASSSRTEETQYF,TGTGCCAGCAGCTCTCGGACTGAAGAGACCCAGTACTTC,TRBV13,-,TRBJ2-5,-
CASSYGAGVTNEKLFF,TGTGCCAGCAGTTATGGGGCAGGGGTCACTAATGAAAAACTGTTTTTT,TRBV6-5,-,TRBJ1-4,-
CASSLELRHYGYTF,TGCGCCAGCAGCTTGGAACTGAGACACTATGGCTACACCTTC,TRBV5-1,-,TRBJ1-2,-
CASSQGRDNEQFF,TGTGCCAGCAGCCAAGGTCGGGACAATGAGCAGTTCTTC,TRBV3-1/TRBV3-2,-,TRBJ2-1,-
CASSQGEVNYGYTF,TGTGCCAGCAGCCAAGGTGAGGTCAACTATGGCTACACCTTC,TRBV3-1/TRBV3-2,-,TRBJ1-2,few
CASRISGGYTDTQYF,TGCGCCAGCAGAATTAGCGGGGGGTACACAGATACGCAGTATTTT,TRBV5-1,TRBD2,TRBJ2-3,-